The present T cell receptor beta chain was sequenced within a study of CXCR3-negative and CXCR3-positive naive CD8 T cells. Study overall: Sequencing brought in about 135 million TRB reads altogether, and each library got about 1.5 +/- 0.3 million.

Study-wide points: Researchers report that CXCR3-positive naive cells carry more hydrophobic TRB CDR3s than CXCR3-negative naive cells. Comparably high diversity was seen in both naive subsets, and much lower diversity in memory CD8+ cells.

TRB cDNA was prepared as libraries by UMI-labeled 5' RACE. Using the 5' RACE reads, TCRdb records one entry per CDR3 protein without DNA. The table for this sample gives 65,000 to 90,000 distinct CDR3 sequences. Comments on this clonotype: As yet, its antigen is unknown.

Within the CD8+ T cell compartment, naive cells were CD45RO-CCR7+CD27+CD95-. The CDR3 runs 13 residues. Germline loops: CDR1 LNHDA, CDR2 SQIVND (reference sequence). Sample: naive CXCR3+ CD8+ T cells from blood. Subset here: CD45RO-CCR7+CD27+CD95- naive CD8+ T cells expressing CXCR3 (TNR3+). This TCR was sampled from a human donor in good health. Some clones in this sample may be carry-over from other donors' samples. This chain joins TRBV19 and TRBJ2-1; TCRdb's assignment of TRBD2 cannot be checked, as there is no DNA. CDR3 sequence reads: CASIGTSGNEQFF.